This TCR beta chain was recovered during a study of spatial heterogeneity in lung cancer. Study-wide points: At tumor resection, ubiquitous expanded TCRs were detected in blood more often than later.

TCRdb re-called the 5' RACE reads through MiXCR, storing one row per CDR3 protein. Seen here are 40,000 to 50,000 distinct CDR3 sequences, approximately 15% observed once, and the top ten hold 50% to 70%. V was clipped by 4 bases and J by 3 bases, with 11 bases between them. The CDR3 spans 13 residues. Germline CDR1 is SGHRS and CDR2 is YFSETQ. Described time point: sample taken at primary tumor resection. Unsorted tumor, nontumor lung tissue or cryopreserved PBMC supplied the whole RNA. The approximately 78 donors had untreated early-stage non-small cell lung cancer. Remarks on this clonotype: Its cognate antigen is unknown.

This clonotype was obtained from a male donor with early-stage non-small cell lung cancer. This chain uses TRBV5-1 with TRBJ2-7, with D possibly being TRBD1 (6 bases). The sequenced sample was PBMCs, obtained at surgery. Here the CDR3 reads CASSRTDYYEQYF. The CDR3 DNA is TGCGCCAGCAGCCGGACAGATTACTACGAGCAGTACTTC.